This T cell receptor (beta chain) came from a study of blood T cell repertoires in COVID-19. The overall study: Researchers got acute and convalescent COVID-19 samples from the United States, Italy and Spain.

Per the original data handling: From reference gene primer amplification, estimates of nucleated cell counts were derived. Sequencing was performed with immunoSEQ multiplex PCR; in TCRdb, only in-frame clones are kept and a portion is missing. D and trimming come from the DNA, and the V and J calls and clone size come from that table. Counted here are a few hundred thousand clones, about 86% occurring once; the ten biggest clones make up approximately 4%. In germline, CDR1 is KGHSH, CDR2 LQKENI. V lost 2 bases and J 7 bases, leaving 11 bases between the germline ends. This CDR3 is built from 13 residues. The cohort comprised adults aged roughly 18 to 95 years residing in 20 to 30 US areas. Cohorts were assigned according to the clinical history that participants reported.

Sequenced input: PBMCs or T cells enriched from blood (not recorded which). The rearrangement links TRBV18 to TRBJ1-1; D remains ambiguous. This receptor was taken from a man aged 30 to 45 with acute COVID-19. CDR3 residues: CASSPNTGFEAFF. Written as DNA, the CDR3 is TGTGCCAGCTCACCAAATACGGGGTTTGAAGCTTTCTTT. The full variable domain, rest sourced from reference TRBV18 and TRBJ1-1, is NAGVMQNPRHLVRRRGQEARLRCSPMKGHSHVYWYRQLPEEGLKFMVYLQKENIIDESGMPKERFSAEFPKEGPSILRIQQVVRGDSAAYFCASSPNTGFEAFFGQGTRLTVV.